These 19 T cell receptor beta chains share one sample of origin, sequenced in a study of OX40 agonist ivuxolimab in advanced cancers. Data came from immunoSEQ multiplex PCR; TCRdb stores just in-frame clones and leaves some out. Of around 40,000 clones in the sample, 80% are singletons; the top ten hold 4% to 5%. Sequencing was performed on CD4+ or CD8+ T cells sorted from blood, taken in a trial of the OX40 agonist ivuxolimab. The receptors derive from an adult with an advanced solid tumor such as melanoma, head and neck, liver or kidney cancer.

The rearrangement joins TRBV6-1 to TRBJ2-7; D ambiguous. This CDR3 contains 14 residues. Trimming removed 0 bases at V and 3 bases at J, with 9 bases between. Germline values: CDR1 MNHNS, CDR2 SASEGT. CDR3 in DNA: TGTGCCAGCAGTGAAGCCGCCCTTCGCTACGAGCAGTACTTC. It codes for CASSEAALRYEQYF.

The J gene is TRBJ1-1, the V gene TRBV4-3; 7 positions match TRBD1. This CDR3 is 15 amino acids long. Germline V gives CDR1 LGHNA, CDR2 YSLEER. After removal of 1 base from V and 3 bases from J, the junction contained 5 bases not matched to a gene. CDR3 sequence reads: CASSQGSRGHTEAFF. CDR3 coding DNA: TGCGCCAGCAGCCAAGGATCGAGGGGGCACACTGAAGCTTTCTTT.

This clone was recorded once. The chain is built from TRBV11-2 and TRBJ1-2, with 8 bases matching TRBD1. Per germline, CDR1 SGHAT and CDR2 FQNNGV. The J segment lost 8 bases and the V segment lost 5 bases, leaving 10 bases of the junction unmatched. The CDR3 has 14 amino acids. The CDR3 sequence: CASSLRGTGEGYTF. Here the CDR3 DNA reads TGTGCCAGCAGCCTGCGCGGGACAGGTGAAGGCTACACCTTC.

The chain combines TRBV6-6 with TRBJ1-2; possible D gene TRBD1, 6 bases. The CDR3 is 14 amino acids. Per the germline V gene, CDR1 is MNHNY and CDR2 is SVGAGI (reference sequence). Trimming took 8 bases from V and 5 from J, leaving 18 bases between them. This CDR3 reads CASRHIDRLYGYTF. The DNA for the CDR3 is TGTGCCAGCCGCCACATCGACAGGCTATATGGCTACACCTTC.

The CDR3 loop reads CASSLGLAAYEQFF. CDR3 coding DNA: TGTGCCAGCAGCCTAGGACTAGCGGCTTATGAGCAGTTCTTC. The chain recombines TRBV6-1 with TRBJ2-1, with 10 bases fitting TRBD2. V gave up 6 bases and J gave up 8 bases; unmatched junction bases: 7. Germline V gene sequence: CDR1 MNHNS, CDR2 SASEGT. This CDR3 contains 14 residues.

This clone was seen at least ten times. This chain uses TRBV5-1 with TRBJ2-1, with 10 bases that match TRBD1. The V segment lost 4 bases and the J segment 5 bases; nucleotides outside the gene matches: 12. The CDR3 runs to 17 residues. Germline V gene sequence: CDR1 SGHRS, CDR2 YFSETQ. Here the CDR3 reads CASSTGWGQGYDNEQFF. DNA for the CDR3: TGCGCCAGCAGCACAGGATGGGGACAGGGGTATGACAATGAGCAGTTCTTC. The entire variable domain, with the rest obtained from reference TRBV5-1 and TRBJ2-1, is as follows: KAGVTQTPRYLIKTRGQQVTLSCSPISGHRSVSWYQQTPGQGLQFLFEYFSETQRNKGNFPGRFSGRQFSNSRSEMNVSTLELGDSALYLCASSTGWGQGYDNEQFFGPGTRLTVL.

The chain carries TRBV29-1 and TRBJ1-2, with 8 bases lining up with TRBD1. This CDR3 comprises 14 residues. V dropped 0 bases and J dropped 4; count of bases not matched to a gene: 4. Germline V CDR1 and CDR2: SQVTM, ANQGSEA. CDR3 DNA: TGCAGCGTTGAAGAAAGGACAGGGAGCTATGGCTACACCTTC. It encodes CSVEERTGSYGYTF.

The chain has TRBV19 and TRBJ2-3; 13 positions agree with TRBD2. There are 16 residues in the CDR3. CDR1 and CDR2 from the germline V gene are LNHDA and SQIVND (reference sequence). V was pared by 3 bases and J by 4 bases, with 4 bases of the junction left unmatched. CDR3 coding DNA: TGTGCCAGTAGTATCTCGACTAGCGGGAGGTCAGATACGCAGTATTTT. It translates to CASSISTSGRSDTQYF.

The gene calls are TRBV10-2 and TRBJ2-5, with D possibly matching TRBD1 (6 bases). Germline assignment: CDR1 WSHSY and CDR2 SAAADI. CDR3 length: 14 amino acids. V was shortened by 6 bases and J by 4 bases, with 15 bases between the two germline ends. In DNA form, the CDR3 reads TGCGCCAGCAGGGGGACACTCAGAGGAGAGACCCAGTACTTC. Translation gives CASRGTLRGETQYF.

This clone was found once. The J gene is TRBJ2-5, the V gene TRBV7-9; D gene unclear. This CDR3 contains 15 residues. Per the germline V gene, CDR1 is SEHNR and CDR2 is FQNEAQ (reference sequence). Between the trimmed V and J ends, which lost 1 base and 1 base, there was a span of 10 bases. The CDR3 coding sequence is TGTGCCAGCAGCTTAGTGGGATCAGCCCAAGAGACCCAGTACTTC. Its translation: CASSLVGSAQETQYF.

This chain joins TRBV5-1 and TRBJ1-1; D unresolved. Germline-derived CDR1 and CDR2 are SGHRS and YFSETQ. The length of the CDR3 is 14 residues. V was pared by 2 bases and J by 1 base, with 9 bases between. CDR3 DNA sequence: TGCGCCAGCAGCTTCGGAGGGTCGAACACTGAAGCTTTCTTT. Translated: CASSFGGSNTEAFF. Together with reference TRBV5-1 and TRBJ1-1, the CDR3 gives the full variable domain: KAGVTQTPRYLIKTRGQQVTLSCSPISGHRSVSWYQQTPGQGLQFLFEYFSETQRNKGNFPGRFSGRQFSNSRSEMNVSTLELGDSALYLCASSFGGSNTEAFFGQGTRLTVV.

The rearrangement uses TRBV19 and TRBJ2-5; D may match TRBD1 or TRBD2 (5 bases each). Germline CDR1 LNHDA, CDR2 SQIVND (reference sequence). This CDR3 is built from 13 residues. Trimming pared 1 base from V and 4 bases from J, leaving 7 bases between. The chain's CDR3 is CASSIAGPETQYF. CDR3 sequence (DNA): TGTGCCAGTAGTATAGCGGGACCAGAGACCCAGTACTTC. The whole variable domain, filled in from reference TRBV19 and TRBJ2-5, reads DGGITQSPKYLFRKEGQNVTLSCEQNLNHDAMYWYRQDPGQGLRLIYYSQIVNDFQKGDIAEGYSVSREKKESFPLTVTSAQKNPTAFYLCASSIAGPETQYFGPGTRLLVL.

A few counts support this clone. The CDR3 spells CAWSQIGTGNEQYF. The CDR3 bases are TGTGCCTGGAGCCAAATCGGGACAGGGAATGAGCAGTACTTC. This chain joins TRBV30 and TRBJ2-7, with 9 bases lining up with TRBD1. CDR1 and CDR2 from the germline V gene are GTSNPN and SVGIG (reference sequence). With V trimmed by 3 bases and J by 7 bases, 10 bases remained unmatched. The CDR3 spans 14 residues. Looking up the rest from reference TRBV30 and TRBJ2-7 gives the full variable domain: SQTIHQWPATLVQPVGSPLSLECTVEGTSNPNLYWYRQAAGRGLQLLFYSVGIGQISSEVPQNLSASRPQDRQFILSSKKLLLSDSGFYLCAWSQIGTGNEQYFGPGTRLTVT.

This chain joins TRBV5-1 and TRBJ2-7; 7 positions agree with TRBD2. The CDR3 extends over 15 amino acids. V shed 4 bases, J shed 6 bases, and the junction held 13 bases outside the gene matches. The V gene's germline CDR1 is SGHRS and CDR2 YFSETQ. The CDR3: CASSLPGGGEREQYF. CDR3 coding DNA: TGCGCCAGCAGCCTCCCTGGTGGGGGGGAACGCGAGCAGTACTTC.

The chain employs TRBV5-1 and TRBJ1-1, with D unresolved. Germline V lookup: CDR1 SGHRS, CDR2 YFSETQ. Between the trimmed V and J ends, which lost 4 bases and 0 bases, there was a span of 10 bases. CDR3 length equals 14 residues. The CDR3 region is CASSAGLLNTEAFF. As DNA, the CDR3 is TGCGCCAGCAGCGCAGGACTCCTGAACACTGAAGCTTTCTTT.

The chain combines TRBV5-1 with TRBJ2-1, with a weak D call TRBD2 (5 bases). Looked up from germline, CDR1 is SGHRS and CDR2 is YFSETQ. Deletions cut 4 bases from V and 8 bases from J, with 19 bases between. The CDR3 has 15 amino acids. CDR3 sequence: CASSLDSPALDEQFF. CDR3 DNA sequence: TGCGCCAGCAGCCTGGACTCTCCCGCATTGGATGAGCAGTTCTTC.

J is TRBJ2-7 and V is TRBV19; perhaps TRBD1 as D (5 bases). The germline V gene encodes CDR1 LNHDA and CDR2 SQIVND (reference sequence). This CDR3 is built from 14 residues. The V and J ends lost 3 bases and 3 bases respectively, with 12 bases between them. This CDR3 reads CASSIRVIDYEQYF. The CDR3 DNA is TGTGCCAGTAGTATCAGGGTGATCGACTACGAGCAGTACTTC.

This chain links TRBV27 with TRBJ1-6, with D uncertain. V lost 6 bases and J 0 bases, leaving 9 bases between the germline ends. The V gene's germline CDR1 is MNHEY and CDR2 SMNVEV (reference sequence). This CDR3 region has 15 residues. The DNA of the CDR3 is TGTGCCAGCAGCCCTCAGCGCTCCTATAATTCACCCCTCCACTTT. Its protein product is CASSPQRSYNSPLHF.

V is TRBV30 and J is TRBJ1-2; TRBD1 aligns across 8 bases. This CDR3 spans 14 amino acids. CDR1 is GTSNPN and CDR2 is SVGIG in the germline V gene (reference sequence). V trimming: 3 bases; J trimming: 3 bases; junction bases outside the gene matches: 6. The CDR3 DNA sequence: TGTGCCTGGAGACGACAGGGGAATCACTATGGCTACACCTTC. Its translation: CAWRRQGNHYGYTF.